The 25 T cell receptor beta chains in this list originate from one sample, sequenced in a study of cytomegalovirus exposure and HLA in healthy donors. The PCR used 60 Vbeta and 13 Jbeta primers. This table comes from immunoSEQ multiplex PCR, and its TCRdb copy is limited to in-frame clones, with some not included. Altogether more than 150,000 clones are present, more than 75% being singletons, with the ten largest covering approximately 2.9%. Sequencing was performed on PBMCs. These receptors were collected from a woman aged 45-59 years in good health and CMV-seropositive.

V and J are TRBV15 and TRBJ1-2, with TRBD1 as a possible D gene (6 bases). The CDR3 covers 13 residues. The V end lost 5 bases, the J end lost 8 bases, and 15 bases lay between the germline ends. CDR1 and CDR2 (germline): LNHNV, YYDKDF (reference sequence). This chain's CDR3 is CATSPGGAVGYTF. For the CDR3, the DNA is TGTGCCACCAGCCCCGGGGGGGCGGTCGGCTACACCTTC.

CDR3 region: CASSSIQGGGYTF. Here the CDR3 DNA reads TGTGCCAGCAGCTCTATACAGGGGGGAGGCTACACCTTC. This chain uses TRBV7-2 with TRBJ1-2; 8 nucleotides align to TRBD1. With 4 bases clipped from V and 8 bases from J, the junction kept 6 bases outside the gene matches. CDR1 is SGHTA and CDR2 is FQGNSA in the germline V gene. The CDR3 is 13 residues long.

The chain carries TRBV2 and TRBJ2-2, with 15 nucleotides matching TRBD2. Germline-derived CDR1 and CDR2 are SNHLY and FYNNEI. There are 15 residues in the CDR3. V lost 6 bases, J lost 7 bases, and 3 bases stayed unmatched. The CDR3 DNA sequence: TGTGCCAGCAGACCGGGACTAGCGGGGGGCGGGGAGCTGTTTTTT. The encoded protein is CASRPGLAGGGELFF.

The chain couples TRBV11-1 to TRBJ2-7; perhaps TRBD2 as D (7 bases). V gave up 2 bases and J gave up 0 bases, with 14 bases separating them. This CDR3 region has 16 residues. Looked up from germline, CDR1 is SGHAT and CDR2 is FQDESV (reference sequence). CDR3 nucleotide sequence: TGTGCCAGCAGCTTACGCGGGGGCTCCACCTCCTACGAGCAGTACTTC. Translation: CASSLRGGSTSYEQYF.

V usage is TRBV9 and J usage is TRBJ2-1; 8 bases fit TRBD2. CDR3 length: 15 amino acids. Germline CDR1 SGDLS, CDR2 YYNGEE. With 2 bases clipped from V and 0 bases from J, the junction kept 1 base outside the gene matches. The DNA of the CDR3 is TGTGCCAGCAGCGTTCTAGCGGGCTCCTACAATGAGCAGTTCTTC. Encoded protein: CASSVLAGSYNEQFF.

The V call is TRBV15, the J call TRBJ2-3; 9 nucleotides agree with TRBD2. V trimming: 3 bases; J trimming: 2 bases; junction bases outside the gene matches: 9. The length of the CDR3 is 17 residues. Germline V gives CDR1 LNHNV, CDR2 YYDKDF (reference sequence). The CDR3 DNA reads TGTGCCACCAGCAGGGGCCCTAGCGGGGTCTCCACAGATACGCAGTATTTT. As protein: CATSRGPSGVSTDTQYF. Based on the CDR3 plus reference TRBV15 and TRBJ2-3, the full variable domain is DAMVIQNPRYQVTQFGKPVTLSCSQTLNHNVMYWYQQKSSQAPKLLFHYYDKDFNNEADTPDNFQSRRPNTSFCFLDIRSPGLGDTAMYLCATSRGPSGVSTDTQYFGPGTRLTVL.

The genes are TRBV5-1 and TRBJ1-1; 8 bases fit TRBD1. The germline V gene encodes CDR1 SGHRS and CDR2 YFSETQ. The J segment lost 5 bases and the V segment lost 0 bases, leaving 3 bases of the junction unmatched. The CDR3 is 14 residues long. CDR3 amino acids: CASSLVGQGTEAFF. In DNA form, the CDR3 reads TGCGCCAGCAGCTTGGTTGGACAGGGTACTGAAGCTTTCTTT. The entire variable domain, with the rest obtained from reference TRBV5-1 and TRBJ1-1, is as follows: KAGVTQTPRYLIKTRGQQVTLSCSPISGHRSVSWYQQTPGQGLQFLFEYFSETQRNKGNFPGRFSGRQFSNSRSEMNVSTLELGDSALYLCASSLVGQGTEAFFGQGTRLTVV.

J is TRBJ2-5 and V is TRBV6-5, with 9 positions matching TRBD2. The germline V gene has CDR1 MNHEY and CDR2 SVGAGI. This CDR3 comprises 13 residues. Trimming took 9 bases from V and 4 from J; bases not matched to a gene: 6. The CDR3 spells CARERGATETQYF. Written as DNA, the CDR3 is TGTGCCAGAGAGCGGGGGGCCACAGAGACCCAGTACTTC.

This sequence joins TRBV11-2 and TRBJ2-2; TRBD1 aligns across 9 bases. V trimming: 5 bases; J trimming: 4 bases; junction bases outside the gene matches: 5. This CDR3 is 15 amino acids long. In germline, CDR1 is SGHAT, CDR2 FQNNGV. DNA for the CDR3: TGTGCCAGCAGCCCACGGGACAGGGCCACCGGGGAGCTGTTTTTT. Encoded protein: CASSPRDRATGELFF.

V and J are TRBV6-6 and TRBJ2-7; D unresolved. Trimming pared 2 bases from V and 2 bases from J, leaving 10 bases between. Germline V gene sequence: CDR1 MNHNY, CDR2 SVGAGI (reference sequence). This CDR3 contains 14 residues. The CDR3 DNA sequence: TGTGCCAGCAGTTACGGCGACAATCCCTACGAGCAGTACTTC. It specifies CASSYGDNPYEQYF.

This chain links TRBV4-3 with TRBJ2-2, with 7 positions matching TRBD1. The CDR3 sequence is 15 residues long. V lost 1 base to trimming and J lost 2 bases; unmatched junction nucleotides: 1. Germline V gene sequence: CDR1 LGHNA, CDR2 YSLEER. This CDR3 is CASSQGQGNTGELFF. As DNA, the CDR3 is TGCGCCAGCAGCCAAGGACAGGGTAACACCGGGGAGCTGTTTTTT.

This chain links TRBV5-6 with TRBJ1-1; 8 nucleotides agree with TRBD1. CDR1 SGHDT and CDR2 YYEEEE come from the germline V gene. With V trimmed by 6 bases and J by 5 bases, 9 bases remained unmatched. The CDR3 is 14 residues long. The CDR3 spells CASNSGGGGTEAFF. The CDR3 DNA reads as TGTGCCAGCAACTCAGGGGGCGGTGGGACTGAAGCTTTCTTT.

The genes are TRBV11-3 and TRBJ2-5, with TRBD1 identical over 7 bases. With V trimmed by 6 bases and J by 2 bases, 9 bases remained unmatched. CDR3 length equals 15 residues. CDR1 and CDR2 (germline): SGHNT, YENEEA. The CDR3 DNA is TGTGCCAGCAGTCGGAGACAGGGCGAGCAAGAGACCCAGTACTTC. Its translation is CASSRRQGEQETQYF.

The chain uses TRBV27 and TRBJ2-5, with TRBD2 as a possible D gene (6 bases). With the DNA end fitting TRBJ2-7 better, the J assignment may be wrong. The CDR3 is 13 amino acids. Germline values: CDR1 MNHEY, CDR2 SMNVEV (reference sequence). Here the CDR3 reads CATSPGLPYEQYF. The CDR3 bases are TGTGCCACCTCCCCAGGACTACCCTACGAGCAGTACTTC.

The DNA of the CDR3 is TGTGCCAGCAGCATACGAAAGACAGCGAACACTGAAGCTTTCTTT. Translating gives CASSIRKTANTEAFF. The chain links TRBV5-6 to TRBJ1-1; tentative D call: TRBD1 (5 bases). The CDR3 spans 15 residues. In germline, CDR1 is SGHDT, CDR2 YYEEEE. With 4 bases removed from V and 1 base from J, the gap between germline ends came to 14 bases.

The chain employs TRBV18 and TRBJ2-1, with unresolved D. With 0 bases removed from V and 7 bases from J, the gap between germline ends came to 13 bases. This CDR3 contains 15 residues. The germline V gene has CDR1 KGHSH and CDR2 LQKENI. The CDR3 DNA follows: TGTGCCAGCTCACCACCGAGTATTATTGGTAATGAGCAGTTCTTC. Translated: CASSPPSIIGNEQFF.

The V gene is TRBV5-1, the J gene TRBJ1-6; D is possibly TRBD1 (6 bases). Per germline, CDR1 SGHRS and CDR2 YFSETQ. V shed 4 bases and J shed 7 bases, with 18 bases lying between them. The CDR3 is made up of 16 amino acids. The CDR3 loop is CASSPQGMDWNSPLHF. The CDR3 nucleotides are TGCGCCAGCAGCCCGCAGGGGATGGATTGGAATTCACCCCTCCACTTT.

The chain couples TRBV5-1 to TRBJ2-1, with 9 bases aligning to TRBD2. CDR3 length: 15 amino acids. CDR1 and CDR2 from the germline V gene are SGHRS and YFSETQ. V dropped 0 bases and J dropped 8; count of bases not matched to a gene: 6. The CDR3 DNA reads TGCGCCAGCAGCTTGGTAGCGGGGGCCCTGGATGAGCAGTTCTTC. Translating gives CASSLVAGALDEQFF.

This clone has a single count. V and J are TRBV5-6 and TRBJ2-7, with 11 bases lining up with TRBD2. Germline V gene sequence: CDR1 SGHDT, CDR2 YYEEEE. This CDR3 has 15 amino acids. Trimming at V came to 2 bases and at J to 2 bases, leaving 3 bases not matched to a gene. The CDR3 sequence: CASSFLAGGPYEQYF. The CDR3 DNA follows: TGTGCCAGCAGCTTCCTAGCGGGGGGACCCTACGAGCAGTACTTC.

This clone was seen just once. J is TRBJ1-5 and V is TRBV15, with 7 positions matching TRBD1. The CDR3 sequence is 17 residues long. Trimming at V came to 0 bases and at J to 3 bases, leaving 8 bases not matched to a gene. Germline CDR1 is LNHNV and CDR2 is YYDKDF (reference sequence). In DNA, the CDR3 is TGTGCCACCAGCAGAGACTCGGACAGGCCCCTCAATCAGCCCCAGCATTTT. Translation gives CATSRDSDRPLNQPQHF.

V is TRBV2 and J is TRBJ1-5; D is perhaps TRBD1 (6 bases). Germline V lookup: CDR1 SNHLY, CDR2 FYNNEI. V lost 7 bases to trimming and J lost 4 bases, with 14 bases between them. CDR3 length: 14 residues. The CDR3 DNA reads TGTGCCAGCATGCAGGGGACGGTTAATCAGCCCCAGCATTTT. It encodes CASMQGTVNQPQHF.

This clone was detected once. The V and J genes are TRBV19 and TRBJ1-1; D possibly corresponds to TRBD1 (5 bases). Between the trimmed V and J ends, which lost 0 bases and 4 bases, there was a span of 9 bases. In germline, CDR1 is LNHDA, CDR2 SQIVND (reference sequence). There are 14 residues in the CDR3. For the CDR3, the DNA is TGTGCCAGTAGTATAGAACCGGGGGGCACTGAAGCTTTCTTT. It yields the protein CASSIEPGGTEAFF. Variable domain in full (rest from reference TRBV19 and TRBJ1-1): DGGITQSPKYLFRKEGQNVTLSCEQNLNHDAMYWYRQDPGQGLRLIYYSQIVNDFQKGDIAEGYSVSREKKESFPLTVTSAQKNPTAFYLCASSIEPGGTEAFFGQGTRLTVV.

This chain links TRBV30 with TRBJ2-5; D may be TRBD2 (5 bases). This CDR3 has 14 amino acids. From germline, CDR1 is GTSNPN and CDR2 SVGIG (reference sequence). Trimming pared 3 bases from V and 1 base from J, leaving 12 bases between. CDR3 sequence reads: CAWSRRGPQETQYF. The CDR3 DNA sequence: TGTGCCTGGAGCCGGCGAGGGCCCCAAGAGACCCAGTACTTC.

The chain uses TRBV15 and TRBJ1-2, with TRBD1 matching 8 bases. The J segment lost 8 bases and the V segment lost 0 bases, leaving 8 bases of the junction unmatched. CDR3 length: 15 amino acids. The V gene's germline CDR1 is LNHNV and CDR2 YYDKDF (reference sequence). The CDR3 nucleotides read TGTGCCACCAGCAGAGATCGTGGGCAGGGGGCGGGCTACACCTTC. Translating gives CATSRDRGQGAGYTF.

The chain links TRBV20-1 to TRBJ1-2; D unresolved. CDR1 and CDR2 from the germline V gene are DFQATT and SNEGSKA (reference sequence). The CDR3 covers 11 residues. With 5 bases removed from V and 10 bases from J, the gap between germline ends came to 14 bases. The CDR3 region has the DNA TGCAGTGCTTTACGGCTAGATGTCTACACCTTC. Its translation is CSALRLDVYTF.